The 10 T cell receptor beta chains presented below share a single source sample, sequenced in a study of T cells after yellow fever vaccination. In TCRdb, the 5' RACE reads were re-called with MiXCR into one record per CDR3 protein. Altogether 500,000 to 650,000 distinct CDR3 sequences are present, around an eighth being singletons, with the ten largest covering about 15%. The specimen was PBMCs, collected on the day of the yellow fever booster vaccination. The source is a man aged 25 to 45 who received the YFV17D yellow fever vaccine.

This clonotype was detected a few times. The chain uses TRBV6-1 and TRBJ2-5; D could derive from TRBD1 or TRBD2 (5 bases each). Deletions cut 5 bases from V and 0 bases from J, with 16 bases between. Germline CDR1 and CDR2: MNHNS and SASEGT. The length of the CDR3 is 16 residues. This chain's CDR3 is CASSLFRDGYQETQYF. DNA for the CDR3: TGTGCCAGCAGTCTCTTCCGGGACGGATACCAAGAGACCCAGTACTTC.

The gene calls are TRBV29-1 and TRBJ2-5; D possibly corresponds to TRBD1 (6 bases). CDR1 is SQVTM, CDR2 ANQGSEA, per germline. The ends were cut back, 6 bases at V and 7 bases at J, with 21 bases in the middle. The CDR3 has 14 amino acids. CDR3 DNA: TGCAGCGTCGGTCGGACTGGGGGCTGGGGGACCCAGTACTTC. It translates to CSVGRTGGWGTQYF.

The V and J genes are TRBV7-9 and TRBJ2-7; unclear D gene. Germline-derived CDR1 and CDR2 are SEHNR and FQNEAQ (reference sequence). The CDR3 is 15 amino acids. Between the trimmed V and J ends, which lost 1 base and 4 bases, there was a span of 14 bases. The CDR3 loop is CASSLDSTLPYEQYF. In nucleotides, the CDR3 is TGTGCCAGCAGCTTAGACTCGACCCTTCCGTACGAGCAGTACTTC. Combining the CDR3 with reference TRBV7-9 and TRBJ2-7 gives the whole variable domain DTGVSQNPRHKITKRGQNVTFRCDPISEHNRLYWYRQTLGQGPEFLTYFQNEAQLEKSRLLSDRFSAERPKGSFSTLEIQRTEQGDSAMYLCASSLDSTLPYEQYFGPGTRLTVT.

This clonotype was detected once. The chain employs TRBV4-1 and TRBJ2-6; weak D call: TRBD1 (5 bases). Per germline, CDR1 MGHRA and CDR2 YSYEKL. This CDR3 contains 14 residues. V was shortened by 6 bases and J by 2 bases, with 8 bases between the two germline ends. In nucleotides, the CDR3 is TGCGCCAGCAGGGGGCTCGCTGGGGCCAACGTCCTGACTTTC. Encoded protein: CASRGLAGANVLTF.

The gene calls are TRBV20-1 and TRBJ2-7; tentative D call: TRBD2 (6 bases). The V end was cut by 0 bases, the J end by 0 bases, with 15 bases between. In germline, CDR1 is DFQATT, CDR2 SNEGSKA (reference sequence). CDR3 length: 16 residues. This CDR3 is CSARDGGISPSYEQYF. CDR3 DNA sequence: TGCAGTGCTAGAGATGGGGGGATATCTCCCTCCTACGAGCAGTACTTC.

V gene TRBV29-1 combines with J gene TRBJ1-4, with a weak D call TRBD1 (6 bases). The V and J ends lost 5 bases and 6 bases respectively, with 16 bases between them. The CDR3 sequence is 14 residues long. CDR1 SQVTM and CDR2 ANQGSEA come from the germline V gene. CDR3 DNA sequence: TGCAGCGTTTTAGCCGAGGGGGGGGATGAAAAACTGTTTTTT. This translates into CSVLAEGGDEKLFF.

This clonotype was observed a few times. The chain is built from TRBV28 and TRBJ2-7; TRBD1 matches at 10 bases. The CDR3 runs 14 residues. The junction had 9 bases not matched to a gene; V was cut back by 8 bases and J by 5 bases. Germline loops: CDR1 MDHEN, CDR2 SYDVKM. The CDR3 nucleotides are TGTGCCAGCTGGGACAGGGGTCGTTTCCACGAGCAGTACTTC. As protein: CASWDRGRFHEQYF.

The chain employs TRBV7-9 and TRBJ2-1; the D is unclear. Germline V CDR1 and CDR2: SEHNR, FQNEAQ (reference sequence). The V and J ends lost 3 bases and 8 bases respectively, with 14 bases between them. The CDR3 has 14 amino acids. Written as DNA, the CDR3 is TGTGCCAGCAGCTTCCGCCAGGCCTTGGATGAGCAGTTCTTC. This sequence encodes CASSFRQALDEQFF.

This clonotype showed up just a few times. The rearrangement joins TRBV5-1 to TRBJ2-5, with 11 bases that match TRBD2. The ends lost 3 bases at V and 0 bases at J; junction bases unmatched: 4. Germline assignment: CDR1 SGHRS and CDR2 YFSETQ. This CDR3 has 16 residues. CDR3 DNA sequence: TGCGCCAGCAGCTCCCGGACTAGCGGGTACCAAGAGACCCAGTACTTC. It encodes CASSSRTSGYQETQYF.

The rearrangement joins TRBV12-3 or TRBV12-4 to TRBJ2-3, with 13 bases identical to TRBD2. The CDR3 spans 15 residues. Trimming cost V 2 bases and J 6 bases; bases outside gene matches: 2. The CDR3 loop reads CASSLMTSGRDTQYF. The CDR3 nucleotides read TGTGCCAGCAGTTTAATGACTAGCGGGAGGGATACGCAGTATTTT.